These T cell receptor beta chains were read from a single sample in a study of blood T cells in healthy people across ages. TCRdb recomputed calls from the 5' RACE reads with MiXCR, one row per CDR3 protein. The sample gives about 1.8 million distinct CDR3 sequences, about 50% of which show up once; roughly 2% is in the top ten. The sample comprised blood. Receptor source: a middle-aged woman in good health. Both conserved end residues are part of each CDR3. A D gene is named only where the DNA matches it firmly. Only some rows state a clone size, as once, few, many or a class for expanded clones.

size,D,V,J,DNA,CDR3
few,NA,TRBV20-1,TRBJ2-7,TGCAGTGCTGATACAGGGTCGGACTACGCGGGGGAGCAGTACTTC,CSADTGSDYAGEQYF
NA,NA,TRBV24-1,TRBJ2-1,TGTGCCACTCAAATAGATAATGAGCAGTTCTTC,CATQIDNEQFF
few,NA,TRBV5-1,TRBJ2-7,TGCGCCAGCAGCTTGTCGACAGCCACCTACGAGCAGTACTTC,CASSLSTATYEQYF
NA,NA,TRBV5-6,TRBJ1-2,TGTGCCAGCAGCGCCCCGGGGGAACCTAACTATGGCTACACCTTC,CASSAPGEPNYGYTF
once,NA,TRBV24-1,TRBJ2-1,TGTGCCACCAGTGATATCAGGGGACCAGGGAATGAGCAGTTCTTC,CATSDIRGPGNEQFF
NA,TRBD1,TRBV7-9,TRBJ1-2,TGTGCCAACAGCCCACAGGGGGACTATGGCTACACCTTC,CANSPQGDYGYTF
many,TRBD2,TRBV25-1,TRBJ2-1,TGTGCCAGCAGTGGTCCTAGCGGGGGCTCCTACAATGAGCAGTTCTTC,CASSGPSGGSYNEQFF
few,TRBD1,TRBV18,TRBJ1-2,TGTGCCAGCTCACCGGGACAGGGGGTAGAAGGCTACACCTTC,CASSPGQGVEGYTF
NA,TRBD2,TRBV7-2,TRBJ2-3,TGTGCCAGCAGCTCGGGACTAGCGGGAAGGCCAGATACGCAGTATTTT,CASSSGLAGRPDTQYF
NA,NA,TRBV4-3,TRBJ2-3,TGCGCCAGCAGCCAAGGCGTAGGGGTACAGCTGGAAACAGATACGCAGTATTTT,CASSQGVGVQLETDTQYF
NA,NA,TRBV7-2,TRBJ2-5,TGTGCCAGCAGCTCGAGGCGCGAGACCGGCAAGCAGTACTTC,CASSSRRETGKQYF
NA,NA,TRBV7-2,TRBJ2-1,TGTGCCAGCAGCTCACCCCCCGCGAGTAAGCAGTTCTTC,CASSSPPASKQFF
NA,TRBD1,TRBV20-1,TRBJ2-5,TGCAGTGCTAGATGGGACAGAAACCAAGAGACCCAGTACTTC,CSARWDRNQETQYF
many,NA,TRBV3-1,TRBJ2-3,TGTGCCAGCAGCCAAGTGACGGATACGCAGTATTTT,CASSQVTDTQYF
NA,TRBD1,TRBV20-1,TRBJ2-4,TGCAGTGCTAGAGAACAGGGGTATGGAAACATTCAGTACTTC,CSAREQGYGNIQYF
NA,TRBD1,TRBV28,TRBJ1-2,TGTGCCAGCAGTTTACCGGGACAGGGGTTCTATGGCTACACCTTC,CASSLPGQGFYGYTF
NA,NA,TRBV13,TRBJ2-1,TGTGCCAGCAGCCTCAAAATAGGGGGGGGCTCCTACAATGAGCAGTTCTTC,CASSLKIGGGSYNEQFF
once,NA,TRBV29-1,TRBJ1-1,TGCAGCGTTACAGATCAGAACACTGAAGCTTTCTTT,CSVTDQNTEAFF
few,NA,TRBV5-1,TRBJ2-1,TGCGCCAGCAGCTTGAGGGCGGGCAATGAGCAGTTCTTC,CASSLRAGNEQFF
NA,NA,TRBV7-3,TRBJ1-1,TGTGCCAGCAGAGTTGACAGTAACACTGAAGCTTTCTTT,CASRVDSNTEAFF
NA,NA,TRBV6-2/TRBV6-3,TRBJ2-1,TGTGCCAGCAGTTCCAGGGTGGACGAGCAGTTCTTC,CASSSRVDEQFF
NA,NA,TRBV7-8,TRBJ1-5,TGTGCCAGCAGCTTAAATAAGGGGAGTCAGCCCCAGCATTTT,CASSLNKGSQPQHF
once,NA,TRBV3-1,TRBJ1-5,TGTGCCAGCAGCATCGGGGACGACAGTCTTTATAGCAATCAGCCCCAGCATTTT,CASSIGDDSLYSNQPQHF
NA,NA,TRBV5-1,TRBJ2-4,TGCGCCAGCAGCTTGGCGCCTGACAGGACAGCCAAAAACATTCAGTACTTC,CASSLAPDRTAKNIQYF
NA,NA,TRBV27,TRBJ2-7,TGTGCCAGCAGTAGCCGGCCGGGGGGCCTGATCTGGACCTACGAGCAGTACTTC,CASSSRPGGLIWTYEQYF
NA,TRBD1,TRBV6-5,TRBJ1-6,TGTGCCAGCGGACAGGGGCCCTCGCCCCTCCACTTT,CASGQGPSPLHF
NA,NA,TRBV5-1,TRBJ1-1,TGCGCCAGCAGCCCGTGGACAGACCCGAACACTGAAGCTTTCTTT,CASSPWTDPNTEAFF
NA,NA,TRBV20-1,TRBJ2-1,TGCAGTGCTGCCAACCAGGTGAATGAGCAGTTCTTC,CSAANQVNEQFF
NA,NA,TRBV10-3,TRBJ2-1,TGTGCCACCAGTGACCTTCGGGACTCAGGGGGCAATGAGCAGTTCTTC,CATSDLRDSGGNEQFF
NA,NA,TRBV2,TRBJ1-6,TGTGCCAGCAACCCTAAGGACAGATTAGGAGATTCACCCCTCCACTTT,CASNPKDRLGDSPLHF
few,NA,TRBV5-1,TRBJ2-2,TGCGCCAGCAGCTTGGTACCACGAGGGAACACCGGGGAGCTGTTTTTT,CASSLVPRGNTGELFF
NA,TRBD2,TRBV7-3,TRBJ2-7,TGTGCCAGCAGCTTAACCCGTGGTAGCGGGGGGGCTAATGAGCAGTACTTC,CASSLTRGSGGANEQYF
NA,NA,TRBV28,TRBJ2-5,TGTGCCAGCAGTTTGTACCAAATCCAAGAGACCCAGTACTTC,CASSLYQIQETQYF
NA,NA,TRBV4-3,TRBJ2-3,TGCGCCAGCAGCCAGGAAAGGTTCTTTCAAAGCACAGATACGCAGTATTTT,CASSQERFFQSTDTQYF
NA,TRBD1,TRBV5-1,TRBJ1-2,TGCGCCAGCAGCAAGACTGGACAGGGGGCATACTATGGCTACACCTTC,CASSKTGQGAYYGYTF
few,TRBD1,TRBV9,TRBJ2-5,TGTGCCAGCAGCGCCCAGACAGGGGAGCAGACCCAGTACTTC,CASSAQTGEQTQYF
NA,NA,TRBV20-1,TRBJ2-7,TGCAGTGCTATTTCCGGACAGCCCTACGAGCAGTACTTC,CSAISGQPYEQYF